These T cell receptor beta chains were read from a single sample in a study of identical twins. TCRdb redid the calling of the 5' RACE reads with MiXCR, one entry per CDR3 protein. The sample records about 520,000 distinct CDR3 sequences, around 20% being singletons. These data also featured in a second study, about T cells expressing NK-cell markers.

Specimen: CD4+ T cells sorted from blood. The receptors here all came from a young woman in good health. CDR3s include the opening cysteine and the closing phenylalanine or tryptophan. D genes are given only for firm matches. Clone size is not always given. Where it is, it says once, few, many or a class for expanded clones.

CDR3 DNA: TGTGCCAGCAGCTTAAGAAGGGCCCGTGAAGCTTTCTTT
CDR3 protein: CASSLRRAREAFF
clone size: NA
J gene: TRBJ1-1
D gene: NA
V gene: TRBV7-2

CDR3 DNA: TGCGCCAGCAGCATGGGACGGCCGGAAGAGACCCAGTACTTC
CDR3 protein: CASSMGRPEETQYF
clone size: NA
J gene: TRBJ2-5
D gene: NA
V gene: TRBV5-1

CDR3 DNA: TGTGCCAGCAGCTCACCTAGCAGGACCGGGGAGCTGTTTTTT
CDR3 protein: CASSSPSRTGELFF
clone size: few
J gene: TRBJ2-2
D gene: NA
V gene: TRBV7-2

CDR3 DNA: TGTGCCAGCAGTGGAGACGGGGGTGGGGAGCTGTTTTTT
CDR3 protein: CASSGDGGGELFF
clone size: NA
J gene: TRBJ2-2
D gene: NA
V gene: TRBV2

CDR3 DNA: TGTGCCAGCACCTTCCGGGAATGGGAGACCCAGTACTTC
CDR3 protein: CASTFREWETQYF
clone size: few
J gene: TRBJ2-5
D gene: NA
V gene: TRBV7-9

CDR3 DNA: TGCGCCAGTACACAGGGAGAGGGGCAGCCCCAGCATTTT
CDR3 protein: CASTQGEGQPQHF
clone size: few
J gene: TRBJ1-5
D gene: NA
V gene: TRBV5-1

CDR3 DNA: TGTGCCAGCAGTATCCAAAGCGGCAATCAGCCCCAGCATTTT
CDR3 protein: CASSIQSGNQPQHF
clone size: NA
J gene: TRBJ1-5
D gene: NA
V gene: TRBV6-5

CDR3 DNA: TGTGCCAGCAGCCTGGGACACTCGGGAGATACGCAGTATTTT
CDR3 protein: CASSLGHSGDTQYF
clone size: NA
J gene: TRBJ2-3
D gene: NA
V gene: TRBV12-3/TRBV12-4

CDR3 DNA: TGTGCCAGCAGTGGACAGGGTCTGGGCACTGAAGCTTTCTTT
CDR3 protein: CASSGQGLGTEAFF
clone size: NA
J gene: TRBJ1-1
D gene: TRBD1
V gene: TRBV12-3/TRBV12-4

CDR3 DNA: TGCAGTGCTTTGCAAGGGGGGATTGGCATTTACGGTCAGCCCCAGCATTTT
CDR3 protein: CSALQGGIGIYGQPQHF
clone size: NA
J gene: TRBJ1-5
D gene: NA
V gene: TRBV20-1

CDR3 DNA: TGCAGTGCTAGTCCCGGGACTAGGGACTCGCAGTACTTC
CDR3 protein: CSASPGTRDSQYF
clone size: NA
J gene: TRBJ2-7
D gene: TRBD2
V gene: TRBV20-1

CDR3 DNA: TGTGCCATCAGTGACATAACGAACACCGGGGAGCTGTTTTTT
CDR3 protein: CAISDITNTGELFF
clone size: few
J gene: TRBJ2-2
D gene: NA
V gene: TRBV10-3

CDR3 DNA: TGCGCCAGCAGCTTGGGAGTGGGTGACTACAATGAGCAGTTCTTC
CDR3 protein: CASSLGVGDYNEQFF
clone size: few
J gene: TRBJ2-1
D gene: NA
V gene: TRBV5-1

CDR3 DNA: TGCAGTGCTAGCCTAACTAGCGACCATAAGGGCGAGCAGTACTTC
CDR3 protein: CSASLTSDHKGEQYF
clone size: few
J gene: TRBJ2-7
D gene: TRBD2
V gene: TRBV20-1

CDR3 DNA: TGTGCCAGCAGCTCAACGCGACTAGCGGGAGGCCGCGGGGAGCAGTTCTTC
CDR3 protein: CASSSTRLAGGRGEQFF
clone size: NA
J gene: TRBJ2-1
D gene: TRBD2
V gene: TRBV7-7

CDR3 DNA: TGTGCCAGCAGCCAAGGGGTAGACAGATCCGGCTATGGCTACACCTTC
CDR3 protein: CASSQGVDRSGYGYTF
clone size: NA
J gene: TRBJ1-2
D gene: NA
V gene: TRBV4-2

CDR3 DNA: TGCGCCAGCAGCCTGGGGACAGGGGATGAGACCCAGTACTTC
CDR3 protein: CASSLGTGDETQYF
clone size: NA
J gene: TRBJ2-5
D gene: TRBD1
V gene: TRBV5-1

CDR3 DNA: TGTGCCAGCAGTAACCACCCAGGACAAACGAACACTGAAGCTTTCTTT
CDR3 protein: CASSNHPGQTNTEAFF
clone size: many
J gene: TRBJ1-1
D gene: NA
V gene: TRBV12-3/TRBV12-4

CDR3 DNA: TGTGCCAGCAGCCAAACCGGGGCAAACTATGGCTACACCTTC
CDR3 protein: CASSQTGANYGYTF
clone size: few
J gene: TRBJ1-2
D gene: NA
V gene: TRBV4-2